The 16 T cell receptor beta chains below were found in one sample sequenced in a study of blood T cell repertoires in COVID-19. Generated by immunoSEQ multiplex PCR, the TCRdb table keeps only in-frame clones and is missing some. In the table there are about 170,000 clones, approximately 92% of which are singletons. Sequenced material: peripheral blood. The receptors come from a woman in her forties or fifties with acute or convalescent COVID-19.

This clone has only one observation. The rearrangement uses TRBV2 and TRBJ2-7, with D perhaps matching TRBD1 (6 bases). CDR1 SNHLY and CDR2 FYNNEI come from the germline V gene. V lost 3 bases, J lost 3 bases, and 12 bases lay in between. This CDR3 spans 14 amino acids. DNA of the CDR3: TGTGCCAGCAGTGACTTTGGCAGGGGCTACGAGCAGTACTTC. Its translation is CASSDFGRGYEQYF.

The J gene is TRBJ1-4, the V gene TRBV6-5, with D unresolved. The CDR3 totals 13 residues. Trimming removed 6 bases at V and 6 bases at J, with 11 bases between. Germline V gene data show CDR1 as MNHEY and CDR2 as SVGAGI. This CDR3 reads CASSDKGDEKLFF. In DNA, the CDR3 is TGTGCCAGCAGCGACAAGGGAGATGAAAAACTGTTTTTT.

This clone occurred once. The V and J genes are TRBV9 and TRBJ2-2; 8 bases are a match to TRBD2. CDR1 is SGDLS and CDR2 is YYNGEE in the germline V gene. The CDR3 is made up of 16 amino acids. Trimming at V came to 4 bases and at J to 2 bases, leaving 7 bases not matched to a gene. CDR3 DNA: TGTGCCAGCAGCATCCTAGCGGGCCCTAACACCGGGGAGCTGTTTTTT. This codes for CASSILAGPNTGELFF.

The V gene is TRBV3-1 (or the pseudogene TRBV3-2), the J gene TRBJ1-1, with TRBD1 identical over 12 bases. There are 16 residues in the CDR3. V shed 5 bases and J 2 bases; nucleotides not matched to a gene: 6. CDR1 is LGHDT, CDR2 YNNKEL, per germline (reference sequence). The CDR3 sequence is CASSLAGTGGNTEAFF. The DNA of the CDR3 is TGTGCCAGCAGCTTAGCCGGGACAGGGGGCAACACTGAAGCTTTCTTT.

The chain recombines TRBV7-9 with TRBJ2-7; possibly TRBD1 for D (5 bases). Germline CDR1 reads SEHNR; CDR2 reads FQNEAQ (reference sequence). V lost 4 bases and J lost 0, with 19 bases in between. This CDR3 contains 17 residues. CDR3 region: CASSSVDSSPHSYEQYF. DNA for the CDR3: TGTGCCAGCAGCTCGGTCGACAGTTCCCCCCACTCCTACGAGCAGTACTTC.

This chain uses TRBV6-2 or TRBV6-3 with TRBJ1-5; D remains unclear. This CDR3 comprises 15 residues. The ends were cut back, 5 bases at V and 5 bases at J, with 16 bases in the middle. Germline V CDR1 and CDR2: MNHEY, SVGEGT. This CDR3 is CASSIGPGDDQPQHF. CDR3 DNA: TGTGCCAGCAGTATAGGGCCCGGGGATGATCAGCCCCAGCATTTT.

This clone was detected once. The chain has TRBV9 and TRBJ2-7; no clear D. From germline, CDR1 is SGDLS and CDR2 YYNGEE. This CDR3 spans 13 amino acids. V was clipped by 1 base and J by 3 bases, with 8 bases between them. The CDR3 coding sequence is TGTGCCAGCAGCGTAATCCCAAACTACGAGCAGTACTTC. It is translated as CASSVIPNYEQYF.

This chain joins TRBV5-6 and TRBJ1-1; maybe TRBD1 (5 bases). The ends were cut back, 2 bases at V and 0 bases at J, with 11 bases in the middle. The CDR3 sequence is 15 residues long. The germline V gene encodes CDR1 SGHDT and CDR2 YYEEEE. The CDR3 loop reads CASSFQGLLNTEAFF. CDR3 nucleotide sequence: TGTGCCAGCAGCTTCCAGGGCTTACTGAACACTGAAGCTTTCTTT.

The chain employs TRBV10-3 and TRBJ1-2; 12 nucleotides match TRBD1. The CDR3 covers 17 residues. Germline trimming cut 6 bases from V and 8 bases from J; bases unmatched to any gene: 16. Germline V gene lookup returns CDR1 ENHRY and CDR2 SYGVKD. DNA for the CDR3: TGTGCCATCAGCGGACCGGGACAGGGGGCGCCGGGTGACGGCTACACCTTC. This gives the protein CAISGPGQGAPGDGYTF.

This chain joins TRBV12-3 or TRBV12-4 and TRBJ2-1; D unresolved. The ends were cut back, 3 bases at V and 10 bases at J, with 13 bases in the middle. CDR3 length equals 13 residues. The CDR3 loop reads CASSFEIRPEQFF. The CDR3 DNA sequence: TGTGCCAGCAGTTTTGAGATCAGGCCGGAGCAGTTCTTC.

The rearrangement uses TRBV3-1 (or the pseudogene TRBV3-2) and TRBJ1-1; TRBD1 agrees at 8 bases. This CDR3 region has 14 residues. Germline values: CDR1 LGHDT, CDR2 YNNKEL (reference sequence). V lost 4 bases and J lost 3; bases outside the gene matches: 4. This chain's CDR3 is CASSRTGRHTEAFF. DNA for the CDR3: TGTGCCAGCAGCCGGACAGGGCGTCACACTGAAGCTTTCTTT.

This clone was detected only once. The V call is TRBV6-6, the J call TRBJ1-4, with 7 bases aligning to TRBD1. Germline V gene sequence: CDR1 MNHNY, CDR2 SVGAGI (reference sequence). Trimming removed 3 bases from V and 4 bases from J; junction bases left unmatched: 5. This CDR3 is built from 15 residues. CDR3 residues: CASSYGGQLNEKLFF. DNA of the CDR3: TGTGCCAGCAGTTATGGGGGACAGCTTAATGAAAAACTGTTTTTT.

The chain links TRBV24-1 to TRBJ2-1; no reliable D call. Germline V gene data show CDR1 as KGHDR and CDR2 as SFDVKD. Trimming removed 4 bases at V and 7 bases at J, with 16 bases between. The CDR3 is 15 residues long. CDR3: CATSDPRVLENEQFF. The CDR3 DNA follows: TGTGCCACCAGTGACCCACGGGTCTTGGAGAATGAGCAGTTCTTC.

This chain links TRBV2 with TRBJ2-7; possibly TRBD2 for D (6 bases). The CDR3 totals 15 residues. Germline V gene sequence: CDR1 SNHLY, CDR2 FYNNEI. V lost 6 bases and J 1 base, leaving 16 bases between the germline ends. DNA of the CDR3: TGTGCCAGCAGCGAGCGGGCTAGCAGATCCTACGAGCAGTACTTC. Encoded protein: CASSERASRSYEQYF. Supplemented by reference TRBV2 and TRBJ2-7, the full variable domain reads EPEVTQTPSHQVTQMGQEVILRCVPISNHLYFYWYRQILGQKVEFLVSFYNNEISEKSEIFDDQFSVERPDGSNFTLKIRSTKLEDSAMYFCASSERASRSYEQYFGPGTRLTVT.

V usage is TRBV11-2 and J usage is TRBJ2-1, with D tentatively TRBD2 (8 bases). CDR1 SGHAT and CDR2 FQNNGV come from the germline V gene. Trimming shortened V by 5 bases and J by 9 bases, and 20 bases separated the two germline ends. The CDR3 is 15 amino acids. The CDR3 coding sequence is TGTGCCAGCAGCACCCGACAGGGCGGGGGGACTGAGCAGTTCTTC. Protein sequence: CASSTRQGGGTEQFF.

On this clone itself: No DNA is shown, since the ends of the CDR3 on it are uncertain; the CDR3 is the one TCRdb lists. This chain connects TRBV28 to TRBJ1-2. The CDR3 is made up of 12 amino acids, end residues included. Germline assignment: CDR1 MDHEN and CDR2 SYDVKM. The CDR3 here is CASSFGEGGYTF.